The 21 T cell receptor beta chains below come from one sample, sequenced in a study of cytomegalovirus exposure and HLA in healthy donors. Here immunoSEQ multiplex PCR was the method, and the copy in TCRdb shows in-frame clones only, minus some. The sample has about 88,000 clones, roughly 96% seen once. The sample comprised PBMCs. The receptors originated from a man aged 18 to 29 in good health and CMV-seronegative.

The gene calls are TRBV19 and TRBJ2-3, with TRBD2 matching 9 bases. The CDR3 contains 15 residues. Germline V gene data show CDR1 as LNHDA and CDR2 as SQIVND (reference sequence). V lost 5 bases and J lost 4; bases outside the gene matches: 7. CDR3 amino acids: CASSSRREGPDTQYF. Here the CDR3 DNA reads TGTGCCAGTAGTTCCAGGCGGGAGGGCCCAGATACGCAGTATTTT.

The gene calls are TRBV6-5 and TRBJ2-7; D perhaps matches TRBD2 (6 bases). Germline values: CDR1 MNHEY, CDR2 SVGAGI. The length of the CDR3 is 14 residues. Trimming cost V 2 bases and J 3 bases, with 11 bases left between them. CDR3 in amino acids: CASSYRSSGYEQYF. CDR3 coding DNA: TGTGCCAGCAGTTACCGGAGTAGCGGCTACGAGCAGTACTTC.

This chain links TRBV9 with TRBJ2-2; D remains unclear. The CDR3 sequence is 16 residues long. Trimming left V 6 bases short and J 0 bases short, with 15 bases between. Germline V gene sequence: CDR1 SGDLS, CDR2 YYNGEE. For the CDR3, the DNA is TGTGCCAGCAACGCCCCCGGCAGGACGAACACCGGGGAGCTGTTTTTT. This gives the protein CASNAPGRTNTGELFF.

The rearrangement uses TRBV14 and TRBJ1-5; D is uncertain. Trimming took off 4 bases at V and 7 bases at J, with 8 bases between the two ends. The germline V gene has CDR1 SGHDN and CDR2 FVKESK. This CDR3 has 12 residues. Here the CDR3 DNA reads TGTGCCAGCAGCCTAGGGAGCCAGCCCCAGCATTTT. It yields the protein CASSLGSQPQHF.

In DNA form, the CDR3 reads TGTGCCAGCAGTTCGCTGACAGGGTTCTCGTATGAGCAGTTCTTC. Translation gives CASSSLTGFSYEQFF. The chain employs TRBV27 and TRBJ2-1; the match to TRBD1 covers 7 bases. With 4 bases clipped from V and 8 bases from J, the junction kept 11 bases outside the gene matches. There are 15 residues in the CDR3. The germline V gene encodes CDR1 MNHEY and CDR2 SMNVEV (reference sequence).

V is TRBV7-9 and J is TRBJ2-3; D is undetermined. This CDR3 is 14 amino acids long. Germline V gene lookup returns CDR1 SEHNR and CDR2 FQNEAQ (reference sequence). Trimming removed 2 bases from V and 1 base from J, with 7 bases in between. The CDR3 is CASSLMAGTDTQYF. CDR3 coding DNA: TGTGCCAGCAGCTTAATGGCGGGCACAGATACGCAGTATTTT.

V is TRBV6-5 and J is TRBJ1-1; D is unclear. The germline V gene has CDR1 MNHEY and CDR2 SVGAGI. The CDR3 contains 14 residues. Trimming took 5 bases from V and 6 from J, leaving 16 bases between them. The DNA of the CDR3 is TGTGCCAGCAGTGCCGACGGGGAGTCGGCTGAAGCTTTCTTT. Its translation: CASSADGESAEAFF.

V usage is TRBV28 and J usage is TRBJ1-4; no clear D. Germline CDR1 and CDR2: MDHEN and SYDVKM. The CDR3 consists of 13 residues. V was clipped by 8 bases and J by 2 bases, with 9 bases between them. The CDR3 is CASRDSTNEKLFF. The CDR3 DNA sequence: TGTGCCAGCCGTGACTCCACTAATGAAAAACTGTTTTTT.

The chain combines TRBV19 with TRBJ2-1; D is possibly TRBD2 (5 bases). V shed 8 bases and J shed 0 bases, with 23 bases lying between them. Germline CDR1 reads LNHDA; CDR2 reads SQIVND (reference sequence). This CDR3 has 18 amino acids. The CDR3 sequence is CASLSVVKSGSSYNEQFF. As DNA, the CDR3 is TGTGCCAGTTTGTCTGTAGTTAAAAGCGGCAGCTCCTACAATGAGCAGTTCTTC.

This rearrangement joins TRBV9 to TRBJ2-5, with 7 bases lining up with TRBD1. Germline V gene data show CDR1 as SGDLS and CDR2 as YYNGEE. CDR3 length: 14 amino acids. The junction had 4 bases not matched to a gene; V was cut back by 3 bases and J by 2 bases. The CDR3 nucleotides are TGTGCCAGCAGCGGGGGACAGAAGCAAGAGACCCAGTACTTC. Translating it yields CASSGGQKQETQYF.

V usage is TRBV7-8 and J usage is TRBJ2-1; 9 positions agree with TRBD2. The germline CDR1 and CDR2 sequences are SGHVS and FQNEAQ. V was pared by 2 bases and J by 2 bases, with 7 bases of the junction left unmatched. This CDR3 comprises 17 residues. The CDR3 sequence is CASSLRGWTSAYNEQFF. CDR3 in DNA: TGTGCCAGCAGCTTAAGGGGGTGGACTAGCGCCTACAATGAGCAGTTCTTC.

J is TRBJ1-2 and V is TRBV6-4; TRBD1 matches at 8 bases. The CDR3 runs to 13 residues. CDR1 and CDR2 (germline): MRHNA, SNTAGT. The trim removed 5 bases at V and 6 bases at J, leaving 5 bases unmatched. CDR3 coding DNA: TGTGCCAGCAGTCTTACAGGGGGGAATGGCTACACCTTC. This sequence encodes CASSLTGGNGYTF.

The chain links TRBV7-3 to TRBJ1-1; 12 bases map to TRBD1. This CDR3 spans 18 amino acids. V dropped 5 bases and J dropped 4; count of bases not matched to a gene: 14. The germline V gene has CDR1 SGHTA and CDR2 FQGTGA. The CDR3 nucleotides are TGTGCCAGCAGCCCCCTGGGGACAGGGGGCAGTCCCGGCACTGAAGCTTTCTTT. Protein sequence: CASSPLGTGGSPGTEAFF.

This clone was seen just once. CDR3 nucleotide sequence: TGTGCCAGCAGCCGTAATGTAGCAGCCGGGGAGCTGTTTTTT. Translation: CASSRNVAAGELFF. The V and J genes are TRBV11-2 and TRBJ2-2; D unclear. This CDR3 comprises 14 residues. The V end was cut by 5 bases, the J end by 6 bases, with 13 bases between. Per the germline V gene, CDR1 is SGHAT and CDR2 is FQNNGV.

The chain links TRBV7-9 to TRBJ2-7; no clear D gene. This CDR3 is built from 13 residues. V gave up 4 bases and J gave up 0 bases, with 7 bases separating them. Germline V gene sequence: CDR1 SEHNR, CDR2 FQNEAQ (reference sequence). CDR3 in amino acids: CASSSIFSYEQYF. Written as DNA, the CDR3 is TGTGCCAGCAGCTCCATTTTCTCCTACGAGCAGTACTTC.

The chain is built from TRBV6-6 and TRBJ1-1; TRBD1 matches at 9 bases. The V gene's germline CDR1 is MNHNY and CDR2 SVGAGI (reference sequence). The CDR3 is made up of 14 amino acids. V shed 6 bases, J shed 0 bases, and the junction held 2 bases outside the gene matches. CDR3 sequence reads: CASRGTGMNTEAFF. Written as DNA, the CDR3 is TGTGCCAGCAGGGGGACAGGGATGAACACTGAAGCTTTCTTT.

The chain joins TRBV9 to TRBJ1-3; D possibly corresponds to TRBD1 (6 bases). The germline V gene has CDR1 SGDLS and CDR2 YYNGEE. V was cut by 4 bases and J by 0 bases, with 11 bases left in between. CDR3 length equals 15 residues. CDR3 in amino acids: CASSRSGASGNTIYF. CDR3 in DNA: TGTGCCAGCAGCCGCTCAGGGGCCTCTGGAAACACCATATATTTT.

The CDR3 is CASSAPSGSSYNEQFF. DNA for the CDR3: TGTGCCAGCAGCGCGCCCAGCGGGAGCTCCTACAATGAGCAGTTCTTC. V and J are TRBV9 and TRBJ2-1, with 8 bases lining up with TRBD2. CDR1 and CDR2 (germline): SGDLS, YYNGEE. With V trimmed by 3 bases and J by 0 bases, 5 bases remained unmatched. This CDR3 region has 16 residues.

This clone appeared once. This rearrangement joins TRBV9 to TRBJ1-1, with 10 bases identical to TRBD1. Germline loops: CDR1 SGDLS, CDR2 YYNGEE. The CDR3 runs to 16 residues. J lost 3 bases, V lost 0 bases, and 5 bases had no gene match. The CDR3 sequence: CASSVAGTGADTEAFF. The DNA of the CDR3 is TGTGCCAGCAGCGTAGCCGGGACAGGGGCTGACACTGAAGCTTTCTTT.

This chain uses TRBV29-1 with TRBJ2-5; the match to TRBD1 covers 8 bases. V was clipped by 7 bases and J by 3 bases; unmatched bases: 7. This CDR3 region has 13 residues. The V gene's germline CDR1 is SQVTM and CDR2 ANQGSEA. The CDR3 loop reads CSAGPQGEETQYF. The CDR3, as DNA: TGCAGCGCTGGCCCACAGGGGGAAGAGACCCAGTACTTC.

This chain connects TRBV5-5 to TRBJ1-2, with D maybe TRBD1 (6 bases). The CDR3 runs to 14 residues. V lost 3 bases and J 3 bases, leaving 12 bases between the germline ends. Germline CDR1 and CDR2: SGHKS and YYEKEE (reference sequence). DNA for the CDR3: TGTGCCAGCAGCTCCTTGGCAGGGGACTATGGCTACACCTTC. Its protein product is CASSSLAGDYGYTF.